A single sample gave rise to the 31 T cell receptor beta chains below, sequenced in a study of cytomegalovirus exposure and HLA in healthy donors. PCR was performed using 60 Vbeta and 13 Jbeta primers. Method: immunoSEQ multiplex PCR; TCRdb's copy keeps in-frame clones and lacks some. The repertoire holds under 110,000 clones, with roughly 73% as singletons. Material for sequencing was PBMCs. These receptors were taken from a man aged 40-49 years in good health and CMV-seronegative.

This sequence joins TRBV15 and TRBJ2-1; 7 bases line up with TRBD1. V lost 1 base and J lost 4; bases outside the gene matches: 4. Germline values: CDR1 LNHNV, CDR2 YYDKDF (reference sequence). The CDR3 is made up of 15 amino acids. The CDR3 loop is CATSRAGDRYNEQFF. In DNA form, the CDR3 reads TGTGCCACCAGCAGAGCCGGGGACAGATACAATGAGCAGTTCTTC. The full variable domain, with the rest looked up from reference TRBV15 and TRBJ2-1, is DAMVIQNPRYQVTQFGKPVTLSCSQTLNHNVMYWYQQKSSQAPKLLFHYYDKDFNNEADTPDNFQSRRPNTSFCFLDIRSPGLGDTAMYLCATSRAGDRYNEQFFGPGTRLTVL.

A word on this clone: Its ends do not fully match the called genes, so a read error is possible. The chain uses TRBV6-4 and TRBJ2-2; a possible D gene is TRBD2 (6 bases). The CDR3 has 12 amino acids. CDR1 is MRHNA, CDR2 SNTAGT, per germline. The CDR3 DNA follows: TGTGCCAGCAGTGACAGGATCGGGGGGCTGTTTTTT. It specifies CASSDRIGGLFF.

This chain connects TRBV7-8 to TRBJ2-3, with TRBD1 matching 11 bases. Losses at the gene ends were 8 bases for V and 6 bases for J; bases not matched to a gene: 10. Germline values: CDR1 SGHVS, CDR2 FQNEAQ. The CDR3 sequence is 15 residues long. The CDR3: CASARDRGFFDTQYF. The DNA for the CDR3 is TGTGCCAGCGCCCGGGACAGGGGGTTCTTTGATACGCAGTATTTT.

This chain connects TRBV6-6 to TRBJ2-1; TRBD1 might be the D (5 bases). The V gene lost 7 bases and the J gene lost 7 bases, with 20 bases spanning the gap. Germline V CDR1 and CDR2: MNHNY, SVGAGI (reference sequence). This CDR3 has 15 residues. The CDR3 DNA follows: TGTGCCAGCACCACGGCGCGGCAGGGCTCGAATGAGCAGTTCTTC. Residues: CASTTARQGSNEQFF.

The chain joins TRBV4-2 to TRBJ2-1; 13 bases align to TRBD2. The J segment lost 8 bases and the V segment lost 3 bases, leaving 7 bases of the junction unmatched. This CDR3 contains 16 residues. Germline lookup yields CDR1 LGHNA and CDR2 YNFKEQ. The CDR3 loop reads CASSHLLAGGRDEQFF. Written as DNA, the CDR3 is TGTGCCAGCAGCCACCTACTAGCGGGGGGGCGGGATGAGCAGTTCTTC.

The chain couples TRBV19 to TRBJ2-3; D possibly corresponds to TRBD2 (6 bases). With 3 bases removed from V and 1 base from J, the gap between germline ends came to 8 bases. This CDR3 region has 14 residues. From germline, CDR1 is LNHDA and CDR2 SQIVND (reference sequence). Here the CDR3 DNA reads TGTGCCAGTAGTATGGGGACTGGCACAGATACGCAGTATTTT. Residues: CASSMGTGTDTQYF.

The chain carries TRBV5-1 and TRBJ1-2; 7 bases fit TRBD1. The CDR3 sequence is 15 residues long. V was pared by 5 bases and J by 1 base, with 8 bases of the junction left unmatched. Germline CDR1 reads SGHRS; CDR2 reads YFSETQ. CDR3 amino acids: CASRWGTANNYGYTF. The CDR3 nucleotides are TGCGCCAGCAGGTGGGGGACAGCGAATAACTATGGCTACACCTTC.

In this sample, this clone turned up a few times. The rearrangement links TRBV20-1 to TRBJ2-7; D is possibly TRBD2 (5 bases). V lost 6 bases to trimming and J lost 4 bases, with 10 bases between them. The CDR3 is made up of 11 amino acids. The germline V gene has CDR1 DFQATT and CDR2 SNEGSKA (reference sequence). The chain's CDR3 is CSAIRGYEQYF. CDR3 DNA sequence: TGCAGTGCCATACGAGGGTACGAGCAGTACTTC.

J is TRBJ2-4 and V is TRBV4-2; 8 bases agree with TRBD1. J lost 7 bases, V lost 1 base, and 9 bases had no gene match. Looked up from germline, CDR1 is LGHNA and CDR2 is YNFKEQ. The CDR3 is 16 residues long. This CDR3 is CASSQASGGSTNIQYF. CDR3 nucleotide sequence: TGTGCCAGCAGCCAAGCCTCAGGGGGCTCAACCAACATTCAGTACTTC.

The CDR3: CASSLVGARETQYF. CDR3 bases: TGTGCCAGCAGCTTAGTGGGGGCGCGGGAGACCCAGTACTTC. V gene TRBV7-9 combines with J gene TRBJ2-5; D may be TRBD1 (6 bases). CDR3 size: 14 residues. V lost 1 base and J lost 5, with 11 bases in between. The V gene's germline CDR1 is SEHNR and CDR2 FQNEAQ (reference sequence).

This chain connects TRBV4-1 to TRBJ2-7; 7 bases are shared with TRBD1. CDR1 MGHRA and CDR2 YSYEKL come from the germline V gene. Trimming cost V 0 bases and J 3 bases; bases outside gene matches: 8. The CDR3 is made up of 16 amino acids. CDR3 region: CASSQDGQGGLYEQYF. The CDR3 DNA sequence: TGCGCCAGCAGCCAAGATGGTCAAGGGGGCCTCTACGAGCAGTACTTC.

The chain carries TRBV11-3 and TRBJ2-2; no firm D call. V was clipped by 1 base and J by 3 bases, with 6 bases between them. The germline V gene encodes CDR1 SGHNT and CDR2 YENEEA. CDR3 length: 14 residues. The CDR3 DNA is TGTGCCAGCAGCTTAGCCGAGGACACCGGGGAGCTGTTTTTT. The encoded protein is CASSLAEDTGELFF.

This clone has more than one count but fewer than ten. This chain connects TRBV6-1 to TRBJ1-4; D is unclear. The CDR3 spans 13 residues. Trimming removed 0 bases from V and 5 bases from J, with 4 bases in between. Germline assignment: CDR1 MNHNS and CDR2 SASEGT. This chain's CDR3 is CASSEAGNEKLFF. The CDR3 coding sequence is TGTGCCAGCAGTGAAGCCGGGAATGAAAAACTGTTTTTT.

This chain joins TRBV6-7 and TRBJ2-5; weak D call: TRBD2 (5 bases). TRBV6-7 is designated an ORF whose function remains uncertain. Trimming took 5 bases from V and 5 from J, leaving 6 bases between them. The CDR3 runs to 11 residues. The CDR3 nucleotides read TGTGCCAGCAGTCAGCGGGAGACCCAGTACTTC. Its translation is CASSQRETQYF.

The chain links TRBV7-9 to TRBJ2-2; 10 bases are a match to TRBD2. This CDR3 region has 16 residues. V was pared by 5 bases and J by 1 base, with 4 bases of the junction left unmatched. CDR1 is SEHNR and CDR2 is FQNEAQ in the germline V gene (reference sequence). The CDR3 here is CASSGRLAGNTGELFF. In nucleotides, the CDR3 is TGTGCCAGCAGCGGGCGACTAGCGGGGAACACCGGGGAGCTGTTTTTT.

The chain links TRBV10-3 to TRBJ2-3, with D perhaps TRBD2 (6 bases). Between the trimmed V and J ends, which lost 0 bases and 1 base, there was a span of 11 bases. Germline CDR1 ENHRY, CDR2 SYGVKD. The CDR3 has 16 amino acids. The CDR3 nucleotides are TGTGCCATCAGTGAGTCCCGGGGGACCCGCACAGATACGCAGTATTTT. Translated: CAISESRGTRTDTQYF.

The chain couples TRBV5-1 to TRBJ2-2; TRBD1 agrees at 8 bases. This CDR3 is built from 15 residues. Germline V gene sequence: CDR1 SGHRS, CDR2 YFSETQ. With 2 bases clipped from V and 3 bases from J, the junction kept 3 bases outside the gene matches. CDR3 sequence: CASSLDRGHTGELFF. CDR3 DNA sequence: TGCGCCAGCAGCTTAGACAGGGGTCACACCGGGGAGCTGTTTTTT.

This clone was recorded once. The chain carries TRBV29-1 and TRBJ1-6, with D possibly TRBD1 on 6 matching bases. Germline assignment: CDR1 SQVTM and CDR2 ANQGSEA. The ends were cut back, 7 bases at V and 0 bases at J, with 13 bases in the middle. The CDR3 consists of 15 residues. The CDR3 DNA is TGCAGCGCCTCGACAGGAGCCTCCTATAATTCACCCCTCCACTTT. Translated, it gives CSASTGASYNSPLHF.

CDR3 coding DNA: TGTGCCAGCAGCCTAAGCACAGGGAGAGATACGCAGTATTTT. Its protein product is CASSLSTGRDTQYF. This chain links TRBV7-9 with TRBJ2-3; tentatively, D is TRBD1 (6 bases). The CDR3 consists of 14 residues. Germline loops: CDR1 SEHNR, CDR2 FQNEAQ (reference sequence). Trimming pared 5 bases from V and 5 bases from J, leaving 14 bases between.

The J gene is TRBJ1-1, the V gene TRBV14; 9 bases fit TRBD1. Trimming took 4 bases from V and 5 from J; bases not matched to a gene: 8. CDR1 and CDR2 from the germline V gene are SGHDN and FVKESK. The CDR3 loop spans 15 amino acids. In DNA, the CDR3 is TGTGCCAGCAGCCCCTGGACAGGGGCGGGTACTGAAGCTTTCTTT. This gives the protein CASSPWTGAGTEAFF.

The V call is TRBV11-3, the J call TRBJ1-1; TRBD1 is a possible D gene (5 bases). The CDR3 totals 12 residues. V was trimmed by 7 bases and J by 4 bases, leaving 10 bases between them. Germline V gene data show CDR1 as SGHNT and CDR2 as YENEEA. CDR3 loop: CASIPGSTEAFF. The CDR3 DNA is TGTGCCAGCATACCAGGGTCCACTGAAGCTTTCTTT. Variable domain in full (rest from reference TRBV11-3 and TRBJ1-1): EAGVVQSPRYKIIEKKQPVAFWCNPISGHNTLYWYLQNLGQGPELLIRYENEEAVDDSQLPKDRFSAERLKGVDSTLKIQPAELGDSAVYLCASIPGSTEAFFGQGTRLTVV.

The chain has TRBV7-7 and TRBJ2-1; the D gene is possibly TRBD1 (5 bases). The CDR3 loop spans 12 amino acids. Trimming removed 5 bases from V and 8 bases from J, with 10 bases in between. Germline CDR1 reads SSHAT; CDR2 reads FNYEAQ (reference sequence). The chain's CDR3 is CASSRTIHEQFF. The CDR3 nucleotides read TGTGCCAGCAGCCGGACAATTCATGAGCAGTTCTTC.

The V gene is TRBV19, the J gene TRBJ2-3; possible D gene TRBD2, 6 bases. Germline values: CDR1 LNHDA, CDR2 SQIVND (reference sequence). V lost 3 bases and J lost 5, with 15 bases in between. This CDR3 region has 15 residues. The CDR3 reads CASSIGTGVGDTQYF. The CDR3 DNA follows: TGTGCCAGTAGTATCGGAACGGGGGTGGGAGATACGCAGTATTTT.

The V call is TRBV16, the J call TRBJ2-7; possibly TRBD1 for D (5 bases). The germline V gene encodes CDR1 KGHSY and CDR2 FQNENV. The V end lost 4 bases, the J end lost 4 bases, and 11 bases lay between the germline ends. The CDR3 loop spans 13 amino acids. The CDR3 spells CASSPKPGYEQYF. CDR3 in DNA: TGTGCCAGCAGCCCGAAACCAGGGTACGAGCAGTACTTC.

V and J are TRBV6-1 and TRBJ1-3; 7 positions match TRBD1. CDR3 length: 17 amino acids. J lost 0 bases, V lost 2 bases, and 7 bases had no gene match. CDR1 and CDR2 from the germline V gene are MNHNS and SASEGT. The CDR3 bases are TGTGCCAGCAGTGAAAACGCAGGGGGTTACTCTGGAAACACCATATATTTT. Residues: CASSENAGGYSGNTIYF.

V usage is TRBV6-6 and J usage is TRBJ2-1, with D maybe TRBD1 (6 bases). CDR3 length: 15 residues. Trimming pared 2 bases from V and 8 bases from J, leaving 16 bases between. Germline-derived CDR1 and CDR2 are MNHNY and SVGAGI (reference sequence). CDR3 bases: TGTGCCAGCAGTTACGGTCTGGGGAAGGGGGATGAGCAGTTCTTC. Amino acids: CASSYGLGKGDEQFF.

The chain uses TRBV29-1 and TRBJ1-1; 8 nucleotides line up with TRBD1. V lost 7 bases, J lost 7 bases, and 2 bases stayed unmatched. There are 10 residues in the CDR3. The germline gives CDR1 SQVTM, CDR2 ANQGSEA. The CDR3 bases are TGCAGCGGTGACAGGGGTGAAGCTTTCTTT. This codes for CSGDRGEAFF. Complete variable domain (other parts from reference TRBV29-1 and TRBJ1-1): SAVISQKPSRDICQRGTSLTIQCQVDSQVTMMFWYRQQPGQSLTLIATANQGSEATYESGFVIDKFPISRPNLTFSTLTVSNMSPEDSSIYLCSGDRGEAFFGQGTRLTVV.

The genes are TRBV18 and TRBJ2-3, with 9 bases matching TRBD1. CDR1 and CDR2 (germline): KGHSH, LQKENI. This CDR3 is built from 18 residues. Trimming at V came to 3 bases and at J to 1 base, leaving 11 bases not matched to a gene. CDR3 protein: CASSPGVPRTGGTDTQYF. CDR3 DNA: TGTGCCAGCTCACCTGGAGTACCTAGGACAGGGGGCACAGATACGCAGTATTTT. Together with reference TRBV18 and TRBJ2-3, the CDR3 gives the full variable domain: NAGVMQNPRHLVRRRGQEARLRCSPMKGHSHVYWYRQLPEEGLKFMVYLQKENIIDESGMPKERFSAEFPKEGPSILRIQQVVRGDSAAYFCASSPGVPRTGGTDTQYFGPGTRLTVL.

This chain uses TRBV6-1 with TRBJ1-5; D uncertain. The CDR3 has 13 residues. Per germline, CDR1 MNHNS and CDR2 SASEGT. Trimming took 9 bases from V and 1 from J, leaving 10 bases between them. In DNA, the CDR3 is TGTGCCAGTACTACACTGAGCAATCAGCCCCAGCATTTT. It encodes CASTTLSNQPQHF.

This chain's CDR3 is CASSIGQGRSPLHF. CDR3 DNA sequence: TGTGCCAGTAGTATTGGACAGGGTCGTTCACCCCTCCACTTT. J is TRBJ1-6 and V is TRBV19, with 8 bases matching TRBD1. Per the germline V gene, CDR1 is LNHDA and CDR2 is SQIVND (reference sequence). The V segment lost 3 bases and the J segment 9 bases; nucleotides outside the gene matches: 4. The CDR3 totals 14 residues.

The rearrangement joins TRBV5-1 to TRBJ2-7; 7 bases are a match to TRBD1. J was trimmed by 6 bases and V by 0 bases; bases with no gene match: 6. Germline lookup yields CDR1 SGHRS and CDR2 YFSETQ. The CDR3 spans 14 residues. The CDR3 spells CASSLELGTAEQYF. Written as DNA, the CDR3 is TGCGCCAGCAGCTTGGAGCTCGGGACAGCCGAGCAGTACTTC.